Sequencing of this T cell receptor (beta chain) was carried out in a study of blood T cell repertoires in COVID-19. Looking at the study overall: From the United States, Italy and Spain came samples of acute and convalescent COVID-19.

The CDR3 has 15 residues. Germline trimming cut 5 bases from V and 7 bases from J; bases unmatched to any gene: 7. Per germline, CDR1 SGHAT and CDR2 FQNNGV. Profiled with immunoSEQ multiplex PCR; TCRdb holds only in-frame clones, not every one. The data show 210,000 or so clones, more than 70% seen once. Recruitment covered about two dozen US areas and drew participants whose ages spanned about 18 to 100 years. Allocation to cohorts depended on clinical history reported by the participants. The receptor was isolated from a man aged 25-45 years with acute COVID-19. This chain connects TRBV11-2 to TRBJ1-4; TRBD1 matches 10 bases. The sequenced sample was PBMCs or T cells enriched from blood (not recorded which). The CDR3 sequence is CASSEDRGRGEKLFF. CDR3 nucleotides: TGTGCCAGCAGCGAAGACAGGGGGCGCGGTGAAAAACTGTTTTTT. The variable domain in full, with the rest retrieved from reference TRBV11-2 and TRBJ1-4, is EAGVAQSPRYKIIEKRQSVAFWCNPISGHATLYWYQQILGQGPKLLIQFQNNGVVDDSQLPKDRFSAERLKGVDSTLKIQPAKLEDSAVYLCASSEDRGRGEKLFFGSGTQLSVL.